The 25 T cell receptor beta chains below come from one sample, sequenced in a study of shared clonotypes between healthy human individuals. Sequenced by immunoSEQ multiplex PCR; TCRdb stores in-frame clones only, minus some. The data show approximately 620,000 clones, with more than 95% seen just once and roughly 0.05% held by the top ten. Sequencing was performed on naive CD4+ T cells sorted from blood. Documented subset: CD45RA+ positively selected. These receptor sequences come from a woman aged 25 to 39 in good health.

This clone showed up just once. V gene TRBV2 combines with J gene TRBJ1-6, with 8 bases matching TRBD1. Germline-derived CDR1 and CDR2 are SNHLY and FYNNEI. CDR3 length equals 16 residues. Losses at the gene ends were 8 bases for V and 1 base for J; bases not matched to a gene: 7. The CDR3 sequence: CASRWDRPSYNSPLHF. Written as DNA, the CDR3 is TGTGCCAGCCGATGGGACAGGCCATCCTATAATTCACCCCTCCACTTT.

V gene TRBV6-4 combines with J gene TRBJ2-7, with 12 positions matching TRBD2. CDR1 is MRHNA and CDR2 is SNTAGT in the germline V gene. This CDR3 is 16 amino acids long. V shed 5 bases, J shed 6 bases, and the junction held 11 bases outside the gene matches. In DNA, the CDR3 is TGTGCCAGCAGTCCAACGACTAGCGGGAGTCGTTCCGAGCAGTACTTC. This sequence encodes CASSPTTSGSRSEQYF.

J is TRBJ2-3 and V is TRBV28; 9 nucleotides match TRBD2. Unmatched junction bases numbered 16, after V lost 6 bases and J lost 3 bases. CDR1 is MDHEN and CDR2 is SYDVKM in the germline V gene. The CDR3 spans 18 residues. CDR3 bases: TGTGCCAGCAGCCGAGTCGGGACTAGCTTTGTTTCTACAGATACGCAGTATTTT. It codes for CASSRVGTSFVSTDTQYF. Full variable domain (outside the CDR3, taken from reference TRBV28 and TRBJ2-3): DVKVTQSSRYLVKRTGEKVFLECVQDMDHENMFWYRQDPGLGLRLIYFSYDVKMKEKGDIPEGYSVSREKKERFSLILESASTNQTSMYLCASSRVGTSFVSTDTQYFGPGTRLTVL.

The rearrangement links TRBV5-6 to TRBJ2-4; perhaps TRBD2 as D (6 bases). The germline V and J ends were trimmed by 4 bases and 5 bases, with 16 bases remaining between them. Germline values: CDR1 SGHDT, CDR2 YYEEEE. The CDR3 runs to 15 residues. The CDR3 sequence is CASSRLGTGENIQYF. CDR3 sequence (DNA): TGTGCCAGCAGCCGTCTCGGGACTGGTGAAAACATTCAGTACTTC.

The V gene is TRBV21-1, the J gene TRBJ2-1; TRBD2 reflects the table's D call only, with no check against the DNA. TRBV21-1 is classified as a pseudogene. CDR3 length equals 18 residues. The CDR3: CARAPGLATQRPHNEQFF. The CDR3 nucleotides read TGTGCCAGGGCCCCAGGACTAGCGACCCAGAGGCCCCACAATGAGCAGTTCTTC.

The gene calls are TRBV28 and TRBJ1-2; the D is unclear. V was shortened by 1 base and J by 7 bases, with 16 bases between the two germline ends. The germline gives CDR1 MDHEN, CDR2 SYDVKM. The CDR3 extends over 15 amino acids. CDR3 sequence: CASSLLDGYWGGYTF. CDR3 nucleotides: TGTGCCAGCAGTTTATTGGACGGCTACTGGGGTGGCTACACCTTC.

The genes are TRBV18 and TRBJ2-5; 7 nucleotides align to TRBD2. The CDR3 loop spans 18 amino acids. V gave up 0 bases and J gave up 5 bases; unmatched junction bases: 15. Germline V lookup: CDR1 KGHSH, CDR2 LQKENI. CDR3 sequence: CASSPPVASGAASETQYF. DNA for the CDR3: TGTGCCAGCTCACCACCGGTTGCTAGCGGAGCGGCGTCGGAGACCCAGTACTTC.

Remarks on this clone: A read error may produce the germline difference seen at one junction end. This chain connects TRBV7-9 to TRBJ2-3, with D tentatively TRBD2 (5 bases). The V gene's germline CDR1 is SEHNR and CDR2 FQNEAQ (reference sequence). The CDR3 contains 11 residues. CDR3 DNA sequence: TGCGGTTTAGGGAGTACAGATACGCAGTATTTT. It translates to CGLGSTDTQYF.

The V and J genes are TRBV29-1 and TRBJ2-3; 8 bases fit TRBD1. Looked up from germline, CDR1 is SQVTM and CDR2 is ANQGSEA. Unmatched junction bases numbered 8, after V lost 2 bases and J lost 4 bases. The CDR3 is 15 residues long. The CDR3 bases are TGCAGCGTTGAAACAGGGGGTGTCGTCCCAGATACGCAGTATTTT. The encoded protein is CSVETGGVVPDTQYF.

The V call is TRBV19, the J call TRBJ2-1, with 12 bases aligning to TRBD2. Germline CDR1 and CDR2: LNHDA and SQIVND (reference sequence). V gave up 6 bases and J gave up 0 bases; unmatched junction bases: 3. The length of the CDR3 is 16 residues. This CDR3 is CASRGLAGSSYNEQFF. In DNA form, the CDR3 reads TGTGCCAGTAGAGGACTAGCGGGAAGCTCCTACAATGAGCAGTTCTTC.

This sequence joins TRBV7-8 and TRBJ2-1; D possibly corresponds to TRBD1 (6 bases). There are 11 residues in the CDR3. Germline CDR1 SGHVS, CDR2 FQNEAQ. Trimming pared 6 bases from V and 14 bases from J, leaving 14 bases between. The CDR3 sequence is CASRVNRVEFF. CDR3 DNA: TGTGCCAGCAGGGTGAACAGGGTTGAGTTCTTC.

For this clone: This sample includes further DNA sequences coding for the same CDR3. The rearrangement links TRBV18 to TRBJ2-1; TRBD2 matches 8 bases. J lost 8 bases, V lost 2 bases, and 8 bases had no gene match. From germline, CDR1 is KGHSH and CDR2 LQKENI. CDR3 length equals 15 residues. For the CDR3, the DNA is TGTGCCAGCTCACCAGGCCTAGCGGGCGGCGATGAGCAGTTCTTC. The encoded protein is CASSPGLAGGDEQFF.

This clone has just a few counts. This chain connects TRBV11-3 to TRBJ1-1, with D uncertain. The CDR3 sequence is 13 residues long. CDR1 and CDR2 from the germline V gene are SGHNT and YENEEA. The V and J ends lost 3 bases and 2 bases respectively, with 7 bases between them. The CDR3 spells CASSFEGNTEAFF. CDR3 in DNA: TGTGCCAGCAGCTTTGAAGGCAACACTGAAGCTTTCTTT.

The rearrangement uses TRBV4-1 and TRBJ1-6; D gene uncertain. The V end lost 3 bases, the J end lost 6 bases, and 15 bases lay between the germline ends. CDR1 and CDR2 from the germline V gene are MGHRA and YSYEKL. This CDR3 is built from 16 residues. The CDR3 nucleotides are TGCGCCAGCAGCCAGAACAGCGCGCGCGGTAATTCACCCCTCCACTTT. The encoded protein is CASSQNSARGNSPLHF.

This clone was found once. The sample has other DNA sequences that encode this CDR3 too. This sequence joins TRBV28 and TRBJ2-2; the D is unclear. The germline V and J ends were trimmed by 2 bases and 5 bases, with 3 bases remaining between them. Germline values: CDR1 MDHEN, CDR2 SYDVKM. The CDR3 spans 12 residues. The CDR3 protein is CASSLQTGELFF. DNA of the CDR3: TGTGCCAGCAGTTTACAAACCGGGGAGCTGTTTTTT.

The chain joins TRBV7-9 to TRBJ2-7; TRBD1 is a possible D gene (6 bases). Per germline, CDR1 SEHNR and CDR2 FQNEAQ (reference sequence). V lost 3 bases, J lost 2 bases, and 26 bases lay in between. This CDR3 is 19 amino acids long. CDR3 protein: CASSFPSRSGKQGTYEQYF. The CDR3, as DNA: TGTGCCAGCAGCTTTCCCTCTCGGTCCGGTAAACAGGGAACCTACGAGCAGTACTTC.

This clone was detected once. The chain employs TRBV28 and TRBJ2-7; TRBD2 is a possible D gene (6 bases). The germline gives CDR1 MDHEN, CDR2 SYDVKM. The CDR3 contains 15 residues. V was shortened by 3 bases and J by 7 bases, with 19 bases between the two germline ends. In DNA form, the CDR3 reads TGTGCCAGCAGTTTTGCTCTGGTCGGGGGTTCGGAGCAGTACTTC. Residues: CASSFALVGGSEQYF.

Comment on this clone: Other nucleotide sequences from this sample produce the same CDR3. V and J are TRBV2 and TRBJ2-4; tentative D call: TRBD2 (6 bases). Germline CDR1 is SNHLY and CDR2 is FYNNEI. The CDR3 is 15 amino acids. V gave up 6 bases and J gave up 0 bases, with 12 bases separating them. The CDR3 spells CASSEEGLAKNIQYF. The CDR3 nucleotides are TGTGCCAGCAGCGAGGAGGGTCTAGCCAAAAACATTCAGTACTTC.

The chain has TRBV6-5 and TRBJ2-7; 7 bases fit TRBD2. V shed 6 bases, J shed 3 bases, and the junction held 8 bases outside the gene matches. CDR3 length equals 14 residues. Germline loops: CDR1 MNHEY, CDR2 SVGAGI. CDR3 nucleotide sequence: TGTGCCAGCAGCCAAGGGACTAACTTCTACGAGCAGTACTTC. The encoded protein is CASSQGTNFYEQYF.

J is TRBJ2-2 and V is TRBV6-5; 7 bases are shared with TRBD2. CDR1 and CDR2 from the germline V gene are MNHEY and SVGAGI. With V trimmed by 4 bases and J by 5 bases, 10 bases remained unmatched. The CDR3 is 16 amino acids. The CDR3 DNA reads TGTGCCAGCAGTTTGGCGCGGGAGACCTATACCGGGGAGCTGTTTTTT. Encoded protein: CASSLARETYTGELFF.

The sample holds one count of this clone. The chain uses TRBV7-9 and TRBJ2-2, with 15 positions matching TRBD2. CDR1 SEHNR and CDR2 FQNEAQ come from the germline V gene (reference sequence). The CDR3 has 19 residues. Trimming at V came to 4 bases and at J to 3 bases, leaving 9 bases not matched to a gene. Here the CDR3 reads CASSSVPGLAGGHTGELFF. DNA for the CDR3: TGTGCCAGCAGCTCCGTCCCGGGACTAGCGGGAGGCCACACCGGGGAGCTGTTTTTT.

In DNA, the CDR3 is TGCGCCAGCAGCTTCGGAGGGGGGGAGACCCAGTACTTC. It translates to CASSFGGGETQYF. The V call is TRBV5-1, the J call TRBJ2-5; D possibly matches TRBD1 or TRBD2 (6 bases each). This CDR3 has 13 residues. Germline V gene data show CDR1 as SGHRS and CDR2 as YFSETQ. V was trimmed by 2 bases and J by 5 bases, leaving 10 bases between them.

The chain recombines TRBV6-1 with TRBJ2-1, with TRBD1 matching 9 bases. CDR3 length equals 17 residues. The J segment lost 6 bases and the V segment lost 1 base, leaving 10 bases of the junction unmatched. In germline, CDR1 is MNHNS, CDR2 SASEGT. The CDR3 bases are TGTGCCAGCAGTGAAGAAAAAACAGGGGGCGTAGGCAATGAGCAGTTCTTC. Translated: CASSEEKTGGVGNEQFF.

This chain joins TRBV4-2 and TRBJ2-7; 8 bases are shared with TRBD2. Germline V gene data show CDR1 as LGHNA and CDR2 as YNFKEQ. There are 17 residues in the CDR3. J gave up 7 bases and V 4 bases, and 18 bases lay outside the gene matches. CDR3 region: CASSPHRGAGAATEQYF. The CDR3 bases are TGTGCCAGCAGCCCCCATAGGGGAGCGGGGGCCGCTACGGAGCAGTACTTC.

This clone was seen once. The chain couples TRBV5-1 to TRBJ2-2, with D possibly TRBD2 on 6 matching bases. V lost 1 base, J lost 4 bases, and 17 bases lay in between. CDR1 SGHRS and CDR2 YFSETQ come from the germline V gene. This CDR3 has 17 residues. CDR3 nucleotide sequence: TGCGCCAGCAGCTTGCCCCTCGGGGGAATTGGCACCGGGGAGCTGTTTTTT. Its protein product is CASSLPLGGIGTGELFF.